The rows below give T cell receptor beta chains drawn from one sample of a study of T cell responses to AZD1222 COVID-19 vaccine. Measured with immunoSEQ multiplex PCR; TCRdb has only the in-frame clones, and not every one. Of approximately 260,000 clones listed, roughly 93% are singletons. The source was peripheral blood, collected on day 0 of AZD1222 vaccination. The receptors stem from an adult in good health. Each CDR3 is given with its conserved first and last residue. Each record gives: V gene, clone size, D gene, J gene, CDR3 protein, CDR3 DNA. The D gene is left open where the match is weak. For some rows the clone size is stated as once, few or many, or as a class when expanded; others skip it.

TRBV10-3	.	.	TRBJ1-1	CAIGRGNTEAFF	TGTGCCATCGGACGGGGGAACACTGAAGCTTTCTTT
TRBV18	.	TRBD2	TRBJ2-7	CASSPTSGASYEQYF	TGTGCCAGCTCACCTACTAGCGGGGCCTCCTACGAGCAGTACTTC
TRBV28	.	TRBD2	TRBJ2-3	CASSLSFTGLAGEDTQYF	TGTGCCAGCAGTTTATCATTTACGGGACTAGCGGGAGAAGATACGCAGTATTTT
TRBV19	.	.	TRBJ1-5	CASSINTNQPQHF	TGTGCCAGTAGTATAAATACGAATCAGCCCCAGCATTTT
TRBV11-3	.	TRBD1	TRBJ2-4	CASSSGDRQNIQYF	TGTGCCAGCAGCTCCGGGGACAGGCAAAACATTCAGTACTTC
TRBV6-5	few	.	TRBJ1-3	CASSYGQGNTIYF	TGTGCCAGCAGTTACGGGCAGGGAAACACCATATATTTT
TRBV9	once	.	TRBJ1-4	CASSLEGGFDEKLFF	TGTGCCAGCAGCTTAGAGGGGGGTTTTGATGAAAAACTGTTTTTT
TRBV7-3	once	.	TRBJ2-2	CASSLGGPGNTGELFF	TGTGCCAGCAGCTTAGGGGGTCCAGGGAACACCGGGGAGCTGTTTTTT
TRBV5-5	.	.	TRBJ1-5	CASSLGSSNQPQHF	TGTGCCAGCAGCTTAGGCTCTAGCAATCAGCCCCAGCATTTT
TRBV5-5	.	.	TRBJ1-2	CASSPDPNYGYTF	TGTGCCAGCAGCCCCGACCCAAACTATGGCTACACCTTC
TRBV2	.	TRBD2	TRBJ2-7	CASSDSGGGIYEQYF	TGTGCCAGCAGTGACTCGGGCGGGGGTATCTACGAGCAGTACTTC
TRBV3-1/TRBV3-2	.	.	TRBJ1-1	CASSSRGEVTEAFF	TGTGCCAGCAGCTCCCGAGGGGAGGTTACTGAAGCTTTCTTT
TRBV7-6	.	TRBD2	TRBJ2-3	CASRDVTNAGDADTQYF	TGTGCCAGCAGGGACGTAACGAATGCGGGAGACGCAGATACGCAGTATTTT
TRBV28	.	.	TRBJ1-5	CASSSPGAQHF	TGTGCCAGCAGTTCCCCCGGAGCCCAGCATTTT
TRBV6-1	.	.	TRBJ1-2	CASSDGSWGYTF	TGTGCCAGCAGTGACGGATCCTGGGGCTACACCTTC
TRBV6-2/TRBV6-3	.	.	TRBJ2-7	CASSYGAGYEQYF	TGTGCCAGCAGTTACGGGGCAGGCTACGAGCAGTACTTC
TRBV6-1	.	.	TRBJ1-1	CASSEYAGVNTEAFF	TGTGCCAGCAGTGAATATGCAGGGGTGAACACTGAAGCTTTCTTT
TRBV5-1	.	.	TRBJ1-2	CASSLTGANYGYTF	TGCGCCAGCAGCTTGACGGGGGCAAACTATGGCTACACCTTC
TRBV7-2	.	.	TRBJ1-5	CASSPQRGEGQPQHF	TGTGCCAGCAGCCCCCAGAGGGGGGAGGGACAGCCCCAGCATTTT
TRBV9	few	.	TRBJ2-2	CASSVAGELRELFF	TGTGCCAGCAGCGTAGCTGGGGAACTGAGGGAGCTGTTTTTT
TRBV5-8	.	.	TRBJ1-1	CASSLERQNTEAFF	TGTGCCAGCAGCTTGGAGAGGCAGAACACTGAAGCTTTCTTT
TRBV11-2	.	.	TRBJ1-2	CASSLDPSSRGSYTF	TGTGCCAGCAGCTTAGACCCCAGCTCCAGGGGTAGCTACACCTTC
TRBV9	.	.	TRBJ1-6	CASTPDSYNSPLHF	TGTGCCAGCACCCCTGACAGTTATAATTCACCCCTCCACTTT
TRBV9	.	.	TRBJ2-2	CASSVGMGDTGELFF	TGTGCCAGCAGCGTAGGAATGGGGGACACCGGGGAGCTGTTTTTT
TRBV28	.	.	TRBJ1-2	CASTPAGRANYGYTF	TGTGCCAGCACCCCCGCGGGCAGAGCTAACTATGGCTACACCTTC
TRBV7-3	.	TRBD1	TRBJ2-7	CARGTRTGAHVPQRYYEQYF	TGTGCCAGAGGAACCCGAACAGGGGCCCACGTTCCACAAAGATACTACGAGCAGTACTTC
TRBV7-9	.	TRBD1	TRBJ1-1	CASSPGGGTEAFF	TGTGCCAGCAGCCCAGGGGGCGGGACTGAAGCTTTCTTT
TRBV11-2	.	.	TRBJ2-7	CASSLGGDRGSSRYYEQYF	TGTGCCAGCAGCTTAGGGGGGGACAGAGGTAGTTCTAGATACTACGAGCAGTACTTC
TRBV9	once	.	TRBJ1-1	CASSATGDRSTEAFF	TGTGCCAGCAGCGCGACAGGAGATCGGTCCACTGAAGCTTTCTTT
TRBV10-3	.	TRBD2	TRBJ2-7	CAISETSGRADEQYF	TGTGCCATCAGTGAAACTAGCGGGAGGGCCGACGAGCAGTACTTC
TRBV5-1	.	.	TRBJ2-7	CASSLSLSRALGEQYF	TGCGCCAGCAGCTTGTCCCTCTCCAGGGCCCTGGGCGAGCAGTACTTC
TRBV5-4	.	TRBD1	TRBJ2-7	CASSAGTGSIYEQYF	TGTGCCAGCAGCGCCGGGACAGGGAGTATCTACGAGCAGTACTTC
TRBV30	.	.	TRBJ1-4	CAAREYRLREKLFF	TGTGCCGCTCGAGAATACAGACTAAGGGAAAAACTGTTTTTT
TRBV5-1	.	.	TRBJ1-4	CASRLQGRNEKLFF	TGCGCCAGCAGATTACAGGGACGGAATGAAAAACTGTTTTTT
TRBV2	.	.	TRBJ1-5	CASSQDSLGNQPQHF	TGTGCCAGCAGTCAGGACAGTCTGGGCAATCAGCCCCAGCATTTT
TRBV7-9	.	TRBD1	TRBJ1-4	CASSFGQGAYEKLFF	TGTGCCAGCAGCTTCGGACAGGGGGCGTATGAAAAACTGTTTTTT
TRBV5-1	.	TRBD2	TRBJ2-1	CASSFGLAGGHSSYNEQFF	TGCGCCAGCAGCTTTGGGCTAGCGGGAGGCCATAGCTCCTACAATGAGCAGTTCTTC
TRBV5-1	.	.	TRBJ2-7	CASTKGGGSYEQYF	TGCGCCAGCACAAAAGGGGGGGGCTCCTACGAGCAGTACTTC
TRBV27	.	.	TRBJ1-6	CASNVQGPNSPLHF	TGTGCCAGCAATGTGCAGGGTCCTAATTCACCCCTCCACTTT
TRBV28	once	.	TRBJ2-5	CASSSYPGKQETQYF	TGTGCCAGCAGCTCCTATCCGGGGAAACAAGAGACCCAGTACTTC
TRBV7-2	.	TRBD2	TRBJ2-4	CASSLYSGSGAKNIQYF	TGTGCCAGCAGCTTATATAGCGGGAGTGGGGCCAAAAACATTCAGTACTTC
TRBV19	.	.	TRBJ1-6	CASTAYRALGSPLHF	TGTGCCAGTACCGCGTACAGGGCCCTCGGGTCACCCCTCCACTTT
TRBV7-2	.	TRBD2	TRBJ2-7	CASSPGTSGSSGYEQYF	TGTGCCAGCAGCCCGGGGACTAGCGGGAGTTCCGGCTACGAGCAGTACTTC
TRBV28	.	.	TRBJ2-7	CASSFTWGPGYF	TGTGCCAGCAGTTTCACCTGGGGGCCAGGGTACTTC
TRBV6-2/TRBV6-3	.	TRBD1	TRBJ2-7	CASSSGQGETIYEQYF	TGTGCCAGCAGTTCTGGACAGGGGGAGACAATCTACGAGCAGTACTTC